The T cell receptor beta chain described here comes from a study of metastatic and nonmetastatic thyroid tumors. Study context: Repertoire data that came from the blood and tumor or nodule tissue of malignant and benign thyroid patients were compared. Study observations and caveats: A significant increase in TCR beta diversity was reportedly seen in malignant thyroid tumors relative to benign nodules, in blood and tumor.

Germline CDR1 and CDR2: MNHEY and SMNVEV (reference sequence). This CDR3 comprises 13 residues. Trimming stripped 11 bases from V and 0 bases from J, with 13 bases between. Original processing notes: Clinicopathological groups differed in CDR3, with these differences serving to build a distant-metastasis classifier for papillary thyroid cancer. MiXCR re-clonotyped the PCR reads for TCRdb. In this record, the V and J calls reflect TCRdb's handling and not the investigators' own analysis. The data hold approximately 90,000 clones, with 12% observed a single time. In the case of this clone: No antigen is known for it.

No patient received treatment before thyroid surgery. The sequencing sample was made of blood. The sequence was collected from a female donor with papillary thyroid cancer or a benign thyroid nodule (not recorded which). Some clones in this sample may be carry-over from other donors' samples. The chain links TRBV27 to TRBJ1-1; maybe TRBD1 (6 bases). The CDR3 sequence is CASRTALNTEAFF. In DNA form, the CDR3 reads TGTGCCTCAAGGACAGCTTTGAACACTGAAGCTTTCTTT.